Listed below are T cell receptor beta chains from one sample, sequenced in a study of T cells in tuberculosis. TCRdb's copy holds only in-frame clones and misses some; the assay was immunoSEQ multiplex PCR. The top ten clones hold under 9.5% of a sample with under 40,000 clones, 94% of them seen once. The specimen sequenced was PBMCs. The receptors shown here come from a donor under 30 with latent tuberculosis or without tuberculosis infection. Each CDR3 is given with its conserved first and last residue. Fields, in order: J gene, V gene, D gene, clone size, CDR3 DNA, CDR3 protein. A D gene is named only where the DNA matches it firmly. Clone size appears in some rows only: once, few, many, or a class for an expanded clone.

j_call: TRBJ2-1
v_call: TRBV4-3
d_call: TRBD1
clone_size: -
cdr3_nt: TGCGCCAGCAGCCTCCGGCTGACAGGGGGCTTTGAGCAGTTCTTC
cdr3_aa: CASSLRLTGGFEQFF

j_call: TRBJ2-1
v_call: TRBV2
d_call: -
clone_size: -
cdr3_nt: TGTGCCAGCGACGAGGGCTACAATGAGCAGTTCTTC
cdr3_aa: CASDEGYNEQFF

j_call: TRBJ2-2
v_call: TRBV7-7
d_call: TRBD2
clone_size: -
cdr3_nt: TGTGCTAGCAGCTTAGCGGGGCCCCAGAACACCGGGGAGCTGTTTTTT
cdr3_aa: CASSLAGPQNTGELFF

j_call: TRBJ2-1
v_call: TRBV19
d_call: -
clone_size: -
cdr3_nt: TGTGCCAGTAGTACGCCCCACAGGTATCGTTTGGCGAATGAGCAGTTCTTC
cdr3_aa: CASSTPHRYRLANEQFF

j_call: TRBJ2-3
v_call: TRBV2
d_call: TRBD2
clone_size: -
cdr3_nt: TGTGCCAGCACGTCAGAGGGGAGGGCACACACAGATACGCAGTATTTT
cdr3_aa: CASTSEGRAHTDTQYF

j_call: TRBJ2-3
v_call: TRBV4-1
d_call: -
clone_size: -
cdr3_nt: TGCGCCAGCAGCCAAGATCTAACTAGCACCTCCACAGATACGCAGTATTTT
cdr3_aa: CASSQDLTSTSTDTQYF

j_call: TRBJ2-1
v_call: TRBV19
d_call: TRBD2
clone_size: -
cdr3_nt: TGTGCCAGTAGCCTCTCTAGCGGGAGTGCCAATGAGCAGTTCTTC
cdr3_aa: CASSLSSGSANEQFF

j_call: TRBJ2-1
v_call: TRBV6-1
d_call: -
clone_size: -
cdr3_nt: TGTGCCAGCAGTGAATATCGGACACCGAACAATGAGCAGTTCTTC
cdr3_aa: CASSEYRTPNNEQFF

j_call: TRBJ2-7
v_call: TRBV4-3
d_call: TRBD1
clone_size: -
cdr3_nt: TGCGCCAGCAGCCCTTCGGGACAGGGCTTCGAGCAGTACTTC
cdr3_aa: CASSPSGQGFEQYF

j_call: TRBJ2-2
v_call: TRBV27
d_call: -
clone_size: -
cdr3_nt: TGTGCCAGCAGAACTCCCGGGTCCAACACCGGGGAGCTGTTTTTT
cdr3_aa: CASRTPGSNTGELFF

j_call: TRBJ2-3
v_call: TRBV5-1
d_call: TRBD1
clone_size: -
cdr3_nt: TGCGCCAGCAGCTGGGACAGTAGCACAGATACGCAGTATTTT
cdr3_aa: CASSWDSSTDTQYF

j_call: TRBJ2-7
v_call: TRBV4-1
d_call: -
clone_size: -
cdr3_nt: TGCGCCAGCAGCCACCGCCCCTTGCGGGAAGTCAGGGAGCAGTACTTC
cdr3_aa: CASSHRPLREVREQYF

j_call: TRBJ1-1
v_call: TRBV19
d_call: -
clone_size: -
cdr3_nt: TGTGCCAGTAGTATCCGGGATTCGGGCACTGAAGCTTTCTTT
cdr3_aa: CASSIRDSGTEAFF

j_call: TRBJ2-1
v_call: TRBV7-2
d_call: -
clone_size: once
cdr3_nt: TGTGCCAGCAGCTTAGTCACAAGCTCCTACAATGAGCAGTTCTTC
cdr3_aa: CASSLVTSSYNEQFF

j_call: TRBJ2-5
v_call: TRBV10-2
d_call: -
clone_size: -
cdr3_nt: TGCGCCAGCAGCGCGGGACGGCTCGAGACCCAGTACTTC
cdr3_aa: CASSAGRLETQYF

j_call: TRBJ1-1
v_call: TRBV5-1
d_call: -
clone_size: -
cdr3_nt: TGCGCCAGCAGCGGGGACACGAACACTGAAGCTTTCTTT
cdr3_aa: CASSGDTNTEAFF

j_call: TRBJ1-1
v_call: TRBV10-3
d_call: -
clone_size: once
cdr3_nt: TGTGCCATCAGACACCTGATGAACACTGAAGCTTTCTTT
cdr3_aa: CAIRHLMNTEAFF